This TCR beta chain was sequenced for a study of blood T cell repertoires in COVID-19 (dated by TCRdb to 2018 to 2021). With regard to the full study: The collaborator samples originated in the United States, Italy and Spain and spanned the acute and convalescent phases of COVID-19. The material from the prospective study consisted of cDNA or gDNA derived from T cells, B-cell-depleted T cells, or PBMCs. Subjects who had been exposed to COVID-19, were actively infected with it, or had recovered from it provided the deeply sampled blood TCRbeta repertoires that made up the dataset. The repertoires were released in a freely available public database intended as a resource for research on the immune response to SARS-CoV-2. Samples came from the ongoing ImmuneRACE study (first 160 participants) plus 1,254 subjects from 6 global collaborators. The sample metadata nearly always contained a de-identified subject ID, COVID-19 status, age in years and sex. Where available, HLA class I and class II types were obtained from metadata supplied by the sample provider rather than from assay-based typing.

TCRbeta CDR3 regions were amplified from genomic DNA by means of the immunoSEQ Assay, a bias-controlled multiplex PCR. The study's processing was this. Within the assay, amplification of reference gene primers was used to estimate how many nucleated cells each sample contained. To quantify the absolute abundance of each unique TCRbeta CDR3 rearrangement, sequence reads were collapsed and filtered. For each sample, productive Simpson clonality was calculated as the square root of Simpson's diversity index over productive rearrangements. Not all clones reach the TCRdb copy of this immuneACCESS table, which keeps in-frame sequences only. Checked studies attribute under half of the gap to unresolved V genes and leave the rest unexplained. V and J calls and clone size are given by that table; D and trimming were obtained from the DNA. The sample data list about 330,000 clones, and approximately 88% of these were observed just once. Under 6.5% of the sample is taken by the ten largest.

Another Seattle source contributed samples from volunteer blood donors who had recovered from COVID-19. The collaborating institutions used their own protocols to collect whole blood in K2EDTA tubes. For TCRbeta analysis, collaborator samples were shipped as frozen whole blood, as isolated PBMCs, or as DNA extracted from either sample type. General findings and caveats noted by the study authors: How much clinical and demographic metadata was included differed by source and by participant, and the metadata was provided uncurated.

A word on this clone: Its binding antigen is unknown. No much larger clone is present one base from it, and per-base qualities are unavailable.

Sequencing was done on a sample of peripheral blood. This sequence was found in a young man who had recovered from COVID-19.

The bases read TGTGCCAGTAGTCGATCCTCGGGGGTCCCGAACACCGGGGAGCTGTTTTTT. This sequence encodes CASSRSSGVPNTGELFF. The chain links TRBV19 with TRBJ2-2; TRBD2 could be the D gene, as 6 bases match. CDR1 LNHDA and CDR2 SQIVND are derived from the germline V gene (reference sequence). Taken from cysteine to phenylalanine, the CDR3 has 17 residues. Kept here is only the CDR3 DNA, which spans 51 bases and is read in frame from base 1. Relative to germline, V is 5 bases shorter and J is 0 bases shorter, with 16 bases between their ends.